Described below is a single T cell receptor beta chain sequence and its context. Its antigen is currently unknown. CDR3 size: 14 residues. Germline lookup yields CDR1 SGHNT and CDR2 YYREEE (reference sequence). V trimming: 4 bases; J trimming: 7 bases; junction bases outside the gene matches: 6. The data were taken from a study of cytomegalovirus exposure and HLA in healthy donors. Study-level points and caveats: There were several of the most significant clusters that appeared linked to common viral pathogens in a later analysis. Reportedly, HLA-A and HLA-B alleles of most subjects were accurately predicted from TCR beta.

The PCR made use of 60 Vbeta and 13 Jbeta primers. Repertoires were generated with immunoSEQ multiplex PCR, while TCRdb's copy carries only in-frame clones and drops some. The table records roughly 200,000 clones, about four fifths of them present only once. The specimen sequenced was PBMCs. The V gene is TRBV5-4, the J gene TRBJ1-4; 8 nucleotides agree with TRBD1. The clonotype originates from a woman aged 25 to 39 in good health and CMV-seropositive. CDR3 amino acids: CASSQDREGEKLFF. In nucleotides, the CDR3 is TGTGCCAGCAGCCAGGACAGGGAGGGTGAAAAACTGTTTTTT.